This entry lists 14 T cell receptor beta chains sequenced from one sample in a study of T cell responses to AZD1222 COVID-19 vaccine. Data came from immunoSEQ multiplex PCR; TCRdb stores just in-frame clones and leaves some out. The table shows around 130,000 clones, with 91% occurring only once. The source material was peripheral blood, sampled 28 days after the second dose of the MenACWY control vaccine. These receptors were collected from an adult who received the MenACWY meningococcal vaccine as a control.

The V and J genes are TRBV5-5 and TRBJ2-1; a weak D match, TRBD2 (6 bases). The CDR3 covers 16 residues. Trimming stripped 4 bases from V and 0 bases from J, with 14 bases between. CDR1 and CDR2 from the germline V gene are SGHKS and YYEKEE (reference sequence). This chain's CDR3 is CASSLGLSSSYNEQFF. Here the CDR3 DNA reads TGTGCCAGCAGCCTAGGACTATCGAGCTCCTACAATGAGCAGTTCTTC.

The chain couples TRBV18 to TRBJ2-7; 9 nucleotides agree with TRBD1. The germline V gene encodes CDR1 KGHSH and CDR2 LQKENI. Germline trimming cut 0 bases from V and 2 bases from J; bases unmatched to any gene: 5. The CDR3 length is 16 residues. The CDR3 nucleotides read TGTGCCAGCTCACCACCGGGGACAGGGCAGGCCTACGAGCAGTACTTC. Translated: CASSPPGTGQAYEQYF.

The chain has TRBV6-5 and TRBJ1-4; D gene ambiguous. Germline V gene lookup returns CDR1 MNHEY and CDR2 SVGAGI. The V and J ends lost 9 bases and 8 bases respectively, with 16 bases between them. The CDR3 runs to 13 residues. The CDR3 protein is CASGSRPREKLFF. CDR3 nucleotides: TGTGCCAGTGGGTCCCGCCCTAGGGAAAAACTGTTTTTT.

The V call is TRBV19, the J call TRBJ1-5; D is perhaps TRBD1 (6 bases). CDR1 is LNHDA, CDR2 SQIVND, per germline (reference sequence). The CDR3 has 14 residues. V was shortened by 7 bases and J by 2 bases, with 12 bases between the two germline ends. CDR3 protein: CASTQGLGNQPQHF. The CDR3 bases are TGTGCCAGTACCCAGGGGTTGGGCAATCAGCCCCAGCATTTT.

This sequence joins TRBV27 and TRBJ1-3; no clear D gene. Trimming stripped 4 bases from V and 1 base from J, with 17 bases between. CDR3 length: 17 amino acids. CDR1 and CDR2 from the germline V gene are MNHEY and SMNVEV (reference sequence). The CDR3 is CASSSRKPGTSGNTIYF. CDR3 nucleotide sequence: TGTGCCAGCAGTTCAAGAAAACCAGGAACTTCTGGAAACACCATATATTTT.

This clone appeared a single time. The chain has TRBV7-9 and TRBJ1-2; maybe TRBD1 (5 bases). The V end was cut by 0 bases, the J end by 3 bases, with 5 bases between. The CDR3 spans 13 residues. Germline assignment: CDR1 SEHNR and CDR2 FQNEAQ (reference sequence). CDR3 coding DNA: TGTGCCAGCAGCTTAGCGGGGGACTATGGCTACACCTTC. This sequence encodes CASSLAGDYGYTF.

Note on this clone: Other DNA sequences within the sample encode an identical CDR3. This chain links TRBV19 with TRBJ1-5; maybe TRBD1 (6 bases). Trimming shortened V by 3 bases and J by 2 bases, and 11 bases separated the two germline ends. Germline-derived CDR1 and CDR2 are LNHDA and SQIVND (reference sequence). There are 15 residues in the CDR3. CDR3 bases: TGTGCCAGTAGTATTACGGGGGGCGGCAATCAGCCCCAGCATTTT. This translates into CASSITGGGNQPQHF. The whole variable domain, filled in from reference TRBV19 and TRBJ1-5, reads DGGITQSPKYLFRKEGQNVTLSCEQNLNHDAMYWYRQDPGQGLRLIYYSQIVNDFQKGDIAEGYSVSREKKESFPLTVTSAQKNPTAFYLCASSITGGGNQPQHFGDGTRLSIL.

The V call is TRBV2, the J call TRBJ2-7, with TRBD2 matching over 7 bases. CDR1 and CDR2 from the germline V gene are SNHLY and FYNNEI. This CDR3 is 12 amino acids long. The CDR3: CARGGSLSEQYF. In DNA, the CDR3 is TGTGCTAGGGGCGGGAGCCTCTCCGAGCAGTACTTC.

CDR3: CASSLGGRGTHEQFF. CDR3 DNA sequence: TGTGCCAGCAGCTTAGGGGGCAGGGGCACCCATGAGCAGTTCTTC. The rearrangement links TRBV7-3 to TRBJ2-1; maybe TRBD1 (6 bases). V lost 2 bases and J 8 bases, leaving 16 bases between the germline ends. CDR1 is SGHTA and CDR2 is FQGTGA in the germline V gene. This CDR3 region has 15 residues.

The gene calls are TRBV12-3 or TRBV12-4 and TRBJ2-5; D is unclear. The germline V and J ends were trimmed by 3 bases and 4 bases, with 9 bases remaining between them. This CDR3 spans 13 amino acids. Here the CDR3 DNA reads TGTGCCAGCAGTTTCGATATGCGAGAGACCCAGTACTTC. It specifies CASSFDMRETQYF.

The rearrangement joins TRBV19 to TRBJ2-2; possible D gene TRBD2, 5 bases. There are 14 residues in the CDR3. The germline V gene encodes CDR1 LNHDA and CDR2 SQIVND (reference sequence). Trimming removed 4 bases at V and 3 bases at J, with 9 bases between. The CDR3 here is CASSKVAHTGELFF. DNA for the CDR3: TGTGCCAGTAGTAAAGTAGCGCACACCGGGGAGCTGTTTTTT. The full variable domain, with the rest looked up from reference TRBV19 and TRBJ2-2, is DGGITQSPKYLFRKEGQNVTLSCEQNLNHDAMYWYRQDPGQGLRLIYYSQIVNDFQKGDIAEGYSVSREKKESFPLTVTSAQKNPTAFYLCASSKVAHTGELFFGEGSRLTVL.

The chain recombines TRBV16 with TRBJ1-1; weak D call: TRBD1 (5 bases). The CDR3 totals 14 residues. V lost 4 bases, J lost 5 bases, and 14 bases lay in between. Germline V gene data show CDR1 as KGHSY and CDR2 as FQNENV. The CDR3 loop reads CASSRRGLGTEAFF. CDR3 DNA sequence: TGTGCCAGCAGCCGGAGGGGTCTGGGTACTGAAGCTTTCTTT.

J is TRBJ1-6 and V is TRBV5-1; D is perhaps TRBD1 (5 bases). The length of the CDR3 is 13 residues. Trimming pared 5 bases from V and 13 bases from J, leaving 16 bases between. The germline V gene encodes CDR1 SGHRS and CDR2 YFSETQ. The CDR3 loop reads CASRPDSIDPLHF. In DNA, the CDR3 is TGCGCCAGCAGACCCGACAGCATAGATCCCCTCCACTTT.

This chain connects TRBV7-2 to TRBJ2-2, with 8 positions matching TRBD1. The CDR3 covers 13 residues. The germline CDR1 and CDR2 sequences are SGHTA and FQGNSA. With 8 bases clipped from V and 3 bases from J, the junction kept 2 bases outside the gene matches. The CDR3 spells CASHRGDTGELFF. The CDR3 region has the DNA TGTGCCAGCCACAGGGGGGACACCGGGGAGCTGTTTTTT.